The 12 T cell receptor beta chains below all came from one sample that was sequenced in a study of blood T cell repertoires in COVID-19. Produced via immunoSEQ multiplex PCR; TCRdb's table is partial and in-frame only. This table has roughly 320,000 clones, roughly nine tenths appearing once. Sequences were obtained from peripheral blood. These receptors originate from a woman aged 25 to 39 with COVID-19, enrolled during active disease.

The chain joins TRBV9 to TRBJ1-4; a possible D gene is TRBD1 (6 bases). V gave up 0 bases and J gave up 0 bases, with 12 bases separating them. The length of the CDR3 is 17 residues. Per germline, CDR1 SGDLS and CDR2 YYNGEE. The CDR3 loop reads CASSVGWGGSTNEKLFF. DNA for the CDR3: TGTGCCAGCAGCGTAGGCTGGGGGGGCTCAACTAATGAAAAACTGTTTTTT.

The gene calls are TRBV7-9 and TRBJ2-3; D call uncertain. Germline loops: CDR1 SEHNR, CDR2 FQNEAQ (reference sequence). The CDR3 runs to 14 residues. Trimming took off 2 bases at V and 0 bases at J, with 6 bases between the two ends. The CDR3 spells CASSLSLSTDTQYF. As DNA, the CDR3 is TGTGCCAGCAGCTTATCCCTGAGCACAGATACGCAGTATTTT.

This chain joins TRBV5-1 and TRBJ1-2, with 10 bases identical to TRBD1. The CDR3 runs 16 residues. Trimming cost V 5 bases and J 2 bases; bases outside gene matches: 9. The germline gives CDR1 SGHRS, CDR2 YFSETQ. The CDR3 DNA follows: TGCGCCAGCAGTTCCGGGACAGGGGCGCCAAACTATGGCTACACCTTC. Encoded protein: CASSSGTGAPNYGYTF.

The chain joins TRBV5-1 to TRBJ2-2; TRBD2 matches 10 bases. J gave up 5 bases and V 0 bases, and 7 bases lay outside the gene matches. The CDR3 is 17 residues long. Germline-derived CDR1 and CDR2 are SGHRS and YFSETQ. In nucleotides, the CDR3 is TGCGCCAGCAGCTTGGGTGGACTAGCGGAGATTACCGGGGAGCTGTTTTTT. This gives the protein CASSLGGLAEITGELFF.

The chain has TRBV28 and TRBJ1-1; 8 bases are a match to TRBD1. The V and J ends lost 6 bases and 5 bases, in that order; junction bases with no gene match: 8. The CDR3 loop spans 14 amino acids. Germline lookup yields CDR1 MDHEN and CDR2 SYDVKM. Here the CDR3 reads CASREQGGRTEAFF. CDR3 sequence (DNA): TGTGCCAGCAGAGAACAGGGGGGGAGGACTGAAGCTTTCTTT. The variable domain in full, with the rest retrieved from reference TRBV28 and TRBJ1-1, is DVKVTQSSRYLVKRTGEKVFLECVQDMDHENMFWYRQDPGLGLRLIYFSYDVKMKEKGDIPEGYSVSREKKERFSLILESASTNQTSMYLCASREQGGRTEAFFGQGTRLTVV.

This clone was counted between two and nine times. The rearrangement links TRBV7-6 to TRBJ2-7, with D possibly being TRBD2 (6 bases). Germline CDR1 reads SGHVS; CDR2 reads FNYEAQ. The CDR3 is 15 residues long. V was shortened by 3 bases and J by 3 bases, with 15 bases between the two germline ends. CDR3 coding DNA: TGTGCCAGCAGCTTTTTGGAGGGGAATTACTACGAGCAGTACTTC. It yields the protein CASSFLEGNYYEQYF. The entire variable domain, with the rest obtained from reference TRBV7-6 and TRBJ2-7, is as follows: GAGVSQSPRYKVTKRGQDVALRCDPISGHVSLYWYRQALGQGPEFLTYFNYEAQQDKSGLPNDRFSAERPEGSISTLTIQRTEQRDSAMYRCASSFLEGNYYEQYFGPGTRLTVT.

The rearrangement joins TRBV7-2 to TRBJ1-2, with 9 bases lining up with TRBD1. Germline loops: CDR1 SGHTA, CDR2 FQGNSA. The junction had 5 bases not matched to a gene; V was cut back by 4 bases and J by 8 bases. The CDR3 totals 13 residues. The CDR3 coding sequence is TGTGCCAGCAGCTCTAGGACAGGGGAAGGCTACACCTTC. Encoded protein: CASSSRTGEGYTF.

The count of this clone is one. V is TRBV5-1 and J is TRBJ2-3, with a tentative D call TRBD2 (6 bases). V was pared by 4 bases and J by 4 bases, with 19 bases between. Germline-derived CDR1 and CDR2 are SGHRS and YFSETQ. The CDR3 totals 16 residues. CDR3 region: CASSPDMGGTPDTQYF. DNA for the CDR3: TGCGCCAGCAGCCCCGATATGGGGGGAACGCCAGATACGCAGTATTTT.

The chain joins TRBV4-2 to TRBJ1-2; no reliable D call. The length of the CDR3 is 15 residues. Germline lookup yields CDR1 LGHNA and CDR2 YNFKEQ. V lost 4 bases and J 1 base, leaving 13 bases between the germline ends. CDR3 DNA: TGTGCCAGCAGCCCAAGCGGATCCGATAACTATGGCTACACCTTC. This sequence encodes CASSPSGSDNYGYTF.

This chain connects TRBV4-2 to TRBJ1-1; tentative D call: TRBD1 (6 bases). Trimming cost V 3 bases and J 0 bases, with 14 bases left between them. The CDR3 runs to 16 residues. From germline, CDR1 is LGHNA and CDR2 YNFKEQ. In DNA, the CDR3 is TGTGCCAGCAGCCAGCCCCAGGGGAGAATGAACACTGAAGCTTTCTTT. It translates to CASSQPQGRMNTEAFF.

V gene TRBV6-5 combines with J gene TRBJ1-2, with 9 bases lining up with TRBD1. J was trimmed by 6 bases and V by 0 bases; bases with no gene match: 5. Germline V gene lookup returns CDR1 MNHEY and CDR2 SVGAGI. This CDR3 is built from 15 residues. The CDR3 DNA follows: TGTGCCAGCAGTTACTCCTCGGGACAGGGTAATGGCTACACCTTC. It specifies CASSYSSGQGNGYTF.

The V and J genes are TRBV5-8 and TRBJ2-7; 7 bases fit TRBD1. The trim removed 0 bases at V and 4 bases at J, leaving 13 bases unmatched. The CDR3 is 17 residues long. Germline values: CDR1 SGHTS, CDR2 YDEGEE. The CDR3 protein is CASSLDGGTGVLYEQYF. The CDR3 region has the DNA TGTGCCAGCAGCTTGGACGGTGGTACAGGGGTATTGTACGAGCAGTACTTC.